Detailed here is one T cell receptor beta chain. This sample is part of a study of technical replicates of blood from a handful of donors. Repertoires were generated with immunoSEQ multiplex PCR, while TCRdb's copy carries only in-frame clones and drops some. The profile shows approximately 81,000 clones, roughly 95% of them singletons. The CDR3 has 14 amino acids. V shed 6 bases and J 0 bases; nucleotides not matched to a gene: 4. The germline V gene has CDR1 MNHNY and CDR2 SVGAGI (reference sequence). Sequenced: T cells isolated from PBMCs. The chain uses TRBV6-6 and TRBJ2-7, with 8 bases that match TRBD2. The TCR originated in a human donor in good health. The CDR3 DNA sequence: TGTGCCAGCAGATTTAGCGGGGTCTCCTACGAGCAGTACTTC. Amino acids: CASRFSGVSYEQYF.